Listed below are T cell receptor beta chains from one sample, sequenced in a study of T-cell reconstitution after alpha-beta-depleted transplantation in children. One entry per CDR3 protein, called by TCRdb with MiXCR from the PCR reads. This table has approximately 630,000 distinct CDR3 sequences, about 12% appearing once. Sequencing used PBMCs, obtained before TCRalphabeta/CD19-depleted stem cell transplant. These TCRs come from a girl aged 2 to 10 with congenital amegakaryocytic thrombocytopenia, due to receive a stem cell transplant. Each CDR3 is given with its conserved first and last residue. D genes are given only for firm matches. Clone size is shown for a subset of rows, as once, few, many or a class of expanded clone.

CASSFSREVGNEQFF	TGCGCCAGCAGCTTTTCTCGGGAGGTAGGCAATGAGCAGTTCTTC	-	TRBD2	TRBV5-1	TRBJ2-1
CASSLLSRLEDRNIQYF	TGTGCCAGCAGTTTACTTTCGAGACTAGAAGACAGAAACATTCAGTACTTC	-	-	TRBV12-3/TRBV12-4	TRBJ2-4
CASSSARTSWPTGELFF	TGTGCCAGCAGCTCCGCACGGACTAGTTGGCCCACCGGGGAGCTGTTTTTT	-	TRBD2	TRBV11-2	TRBJ2-2
CSAERSGGAHNEQFF	TGCAGTGCCGAGCGTAGCGGAGGGGCCCACAATGAGCAGTTCTTC	few	-	TRBV20-1	TRBJ2-1
CASSGRVSRFLTNNEQFF	TGTGCCAGCAGCGGTAGGGTTTCTAGATTCCTAACTAACAATGAGCAGTTCTTC	few	-	TRBV11-1	TRBJ2-1
CASSRSIWKRELFF	TGCGCCAGCAGCCGGTCTATTTGGAAAAGGGAGCTGTTTTTT	few	-	TRBV4-1	TRBJ2-2
CASSLTRLGLAALDRTYEQYF	TGCGCCAGCAGCTTGACCAGACTGGGACTAGCGGCCCTCGATCGGACCTACGAGCAGTACTTC	-	TRBD2	TRBV5-1	TRBJ2-7
CASSPLHGSGNYNEQFF	TGTGCCAGCAGCCCACTCCACGGTAGCGGCAATTACAATGAGCAGTTCTTC	-	-	TRBV4-2	TRBJ2-1
CSAEVAGVTDTQYF	TGCAGTGCCGAAGTAGCGGGGGTCACAGATACGCAGTATTTT	many	TRBD2	TRBV20-1	TRBJ2-3
CTASPGTGPYEQYF	TGCACTGCTAGCCCGGGGACAGGCCCCTACGAGCAGTACTTC	-	TRBD1	TRBV20-1	TRBJ2-7
CASSPDRDHEQYF	TGTGCCAGCAGCCCCGACAGGGACCACGAGCAGTACTTC	once	-	TRBV21-1	TRBJ2-7
CASTPGPLLSGYTF	TGTGCCAGCACCCCAGGACCTCTCCTTTCCGGCTACACCTTC	few	-	TRBV5-6	TRBJ1-2
CSVERDRGPETQYF	TGCAGCGTTGAACGAGACAGGGGGCCAGAGACCCAGTACTTC	-	TRBD1	TRBV29-1	TRBJ2-5
CASSREGRDRAYEQYF	TGTGCCAGCAGCCGCGAGGGCCGGGACAGGGCCTACGAGCAGTACTTC	few	TRBD1	TRBV28	TRBJ2-7
CASSPGVAGVADTQYF	TGTGCCAGCAGCCCCGGGGTAGCGGGAGTGGCAGATACGCAGTATTTT	-	TRBD2	TRBV4-2	TRBJ2-3
CASCGLAGGPYNEQFF	TGTGCCAGCTGCGGACTAGCGGGAGGACCCTACAATGAGCAGTTCTTC	-	TRBD2	TRBV28	TRBJ2-1
CASSQVWTYNEQFF	TGTGCCAGCAGCCAAGTATGGACCTACAATGAGCAGTTCTTC	many	-	TRBV3-1	TRBJ2-1
CSVGRRISTDTQYF	TGCAGCGTTGGACGGAGGATCAGCACAGATACGCAGTATTTT	many	-	TRBV29-1	TRBJ2-3
CPSSGDGDEQYF	TGTCCCAGCAGCGGGGACGGCGACGAGCAGTACTTC	-	TRBD2	TRBV12-3/TRBV12-4	TRBJ2-7
CASSLDFQTNTEAFF	TGCGCCAGCAGCTTGGACTTTCAAACGAACACTGAAGCTTTCTTT	many	-	TRBV5-1	TRBJ1-1
CASTSGQPEAFF	TGTGCCAGCACCTCGGGACAGCCTGAAGCTTTCTTT	many	TRBD1	TRBV12-3/TRBV12-4	TRBJ1-1
CASSSLQEGTGETQYF	TGTGCCAGCAGCAGCCTACAAGAGGGGACGGGAGAGACCCAGTACTTC	many	-	TRBV5-5	TRBJ2-5
CASRQPGLGRSSSTDTQYF	TGTGCCAGCAGGCAACCGGGACTAGGTAGAAGTAGTAGCACAGATACGCAGTATTTT	few	TRBD2	TRBV11-2	TRBJ2-3
CAISSGTSGYTDTQYF	TGTGCCATCAGCTCCGGGACTAGCGGATACACAGATACGCAGTATTTT	-	TRBD2	TRBV10-3	TRBJ2-3